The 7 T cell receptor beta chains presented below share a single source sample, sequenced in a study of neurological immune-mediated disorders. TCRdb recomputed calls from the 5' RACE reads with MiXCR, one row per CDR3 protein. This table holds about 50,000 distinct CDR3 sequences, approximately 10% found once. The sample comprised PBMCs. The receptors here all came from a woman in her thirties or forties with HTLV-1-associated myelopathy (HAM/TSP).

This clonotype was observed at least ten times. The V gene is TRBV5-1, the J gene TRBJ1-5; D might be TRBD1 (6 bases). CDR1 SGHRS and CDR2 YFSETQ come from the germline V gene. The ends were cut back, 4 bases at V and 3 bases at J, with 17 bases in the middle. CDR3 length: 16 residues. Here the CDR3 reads CASSPDSVETNQPQHF. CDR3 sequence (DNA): TGCGCCAGCAGCCCGGACAGTGTTGAGACCAATCAGCCCCAGCATTTT.

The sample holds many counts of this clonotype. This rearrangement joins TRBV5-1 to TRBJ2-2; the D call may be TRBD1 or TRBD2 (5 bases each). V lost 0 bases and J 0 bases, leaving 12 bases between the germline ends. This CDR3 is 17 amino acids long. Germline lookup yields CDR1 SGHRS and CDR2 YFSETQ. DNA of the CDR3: TGCGCCAGCAGCTTGGCCTACGGGACGGCGAACACCGGGGAGCTGTTTTTT. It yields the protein CASSLAYGTANTGELFF.

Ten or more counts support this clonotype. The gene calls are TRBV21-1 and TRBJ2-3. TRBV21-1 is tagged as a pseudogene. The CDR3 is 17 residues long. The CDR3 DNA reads TGTGCCAGCAGCAAAAGGACGCGGTCAGCTTTGGCAGATACGCAGTATTTT. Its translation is CASSKRTRSALADTQYF.

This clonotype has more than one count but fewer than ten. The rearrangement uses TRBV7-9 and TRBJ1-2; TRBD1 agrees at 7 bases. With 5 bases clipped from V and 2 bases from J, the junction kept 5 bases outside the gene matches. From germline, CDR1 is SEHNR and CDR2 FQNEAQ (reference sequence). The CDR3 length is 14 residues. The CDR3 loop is CASSRDRKNYGYTF. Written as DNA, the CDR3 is TGTGCCAGCAGCCGGGACAGAAAAAACTATGGCTACACCTTC.

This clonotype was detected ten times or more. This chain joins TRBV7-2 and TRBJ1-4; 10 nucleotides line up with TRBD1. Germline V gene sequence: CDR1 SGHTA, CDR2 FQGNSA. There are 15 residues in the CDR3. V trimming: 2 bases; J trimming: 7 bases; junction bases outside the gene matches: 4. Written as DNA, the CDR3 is TGTGCCAGCAGCTTACGGGGGACAGGGGCTGAAAAACTGTTTTTT. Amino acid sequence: CASSLRGTGAEKLFF.

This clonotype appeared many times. CDR3 bases: TGTGCCAGCAGCCACGGGACTAGCGGGAACAATGAGCAGTTCTTC. Its translation is CASSHGTSGNNEQFF. The chain is built from TRBV4-2 and TRBJ2-1; 13 positions match TRBD2. From germline, CDR1 is LGHNA and CDR2 YNFKEQ. Unmatched junction bases numbered 1, after V lost 3 bases and J lost 5 bases. The CDR3 length is 15 residues.

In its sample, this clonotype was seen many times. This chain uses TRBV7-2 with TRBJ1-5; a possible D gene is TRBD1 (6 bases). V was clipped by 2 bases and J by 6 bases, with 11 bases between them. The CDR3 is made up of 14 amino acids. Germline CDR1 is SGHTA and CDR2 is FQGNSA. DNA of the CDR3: TGTGCCAGCAGCTTAATGGGGGGGGCTCAGCCCCAGCATTTT. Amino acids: CASSLMGGAQPQHF.